This T cell receptor (beta chain) derives from a study of control samples from healthy donors and cancer patients. With V trimmed by 6 bases and J by 5 bases, 7 bases remained unmatched. The CDR3 spans 13 residues. Germline V gene data show CDR1 as MDHEN and CDR2 as SYDVKM. Clones were read by immunoSEQ multiplex PCR, and TCRdb kept only the in-frame ones, dropping some. The table shows approximately 100,000 clones, with around nine tenths occurring only once. This clone was recorded only once. The J gene is TRBJ2-7, the V gene TRBV28, with 7 bases aligning to TRBD2. Sequencing input: blood. The TCR sequence derives from a young man in good health. Here the CDR3 reads CASRIPGGDEQYF. As DNA, the CDR3 is TGTGCCAGCAGAATACCGGGGGGAGACGAGCAGTACTTC.